A single sample gave rise to the 10 T cell receptor beta chains below, sequenced in a study of shared clonotypes between healthy human individuals. The table came from immunoSEQ multiplex PCR; TCRdb's copy has only in-frame clones and leaves some out. The data contain 900,000 to 1,200,000 clones, approximately 80% of them singletons. The sample was memory CD4+ T cells from PBMCs. Regarding subset: CD45RA-negative fraction. The receptors were sampled from a man aged 18-30 years in good health. Some clones in this sample may be carry-over from other donors' samples.

The chain recombines TRBV2 with TRBJ1-2, with 9 bases matching TRBD1. After removal of 6 bases from V and 8 bases from J, the junction contained 4 bases not matched to a gene. Germline V gives CDR1 SNHLY, CDR2 FYNNEI. This CDR3 is built from 12 residues. CDR3 residues: CASRTGGRGYTF. The CDR3 nucleotides are TGTGCCAGCAGAACAGGGGGCAGGGGCTACACCTTC.

The gene calls are TRBV28 and TRBJ1-1, with D hard to call. Deletions cut 10 bases from V and 3 bases from J, with 12 bases between. The CDR3 runs to 12 residues. Germline CDR1 MDHEN, CDR2 SYDVKM. The CDR3 nucleotides read TGTGCCACCCAACCCCTGCACACTGAAGCTTTCTTT. Translated, it gives CATQPLHTEAFF.

The rearrangement joins TRBV27 to TRBJ1-4; D is unclear. Germline V gene sequence: CDR1 MNHEY, CDR2 SMNVEV (reference sequence). Trimming removed 4 bases from V and 7 bases from J, with 10 bases in between. This CDR3 contains 13 residues. The CDR3 DNA is TGTGCCAGCAGTTCCCGGGCGGGTGAAAAACTGTTTTTT. Translation gives CASSSRAGEKLFF.

This clone was observed once. The chain carries TRBV4-2 and TRBJ2-7; 14 positions match TRBD2. Trimming removed 1 base from V and 3 bases from J; junction bases left unmatched: 2. The germline CDR1 and CDR2 sequences are LGHNA and YNFKEQ. The CDR3 runs to 16 residues. CDR3 bases: TGTGCCAGCAGCCAAGGACTAGCGGGAGGGGACTACGAGCAGTACTTC. This sequence encodes CASSQGLAGGDYEQYF.

This clone was seen only once. The rearrangement links TRBV2 to TRBJ2-7; 8 nucleotides align to TRBD1. The CDR3 has 12 residues. Unmatched junction bases numbered 7, after V lost 8 bases and J lost 7 bases. From germline, CDR1 is SNHLY and CDR2 FYNNEI. CDR3 in amino acids: CASHRGWDEQYF. The CDR3 bases are TGTGCCAGCCACAGGGGGTGGGATGAGCAGTACTTC. The complete variable domain, with remaining parts taken from reference TRBV2 and TRBJ2-7, reads EPEVTQTPSHQVTQMGQEVILRCVPISNHLYFYWYRQILGQKVEFLVSFYNNEISEKSEIFDDQFSVERPDGSNFTLKIRSTKLEDSAMYFCASHRGWDEQYFGPGTRLTVT.

On this clone: A read error is the likely source, as a far larger clone sits one nucleotide away. This chain uses TRBV29-1 with TRBJ1-4; TRBD1 matches 8 bases. CDR1 and CDR2 (germline): SQVTM, ANQGSEA. V dropped 7 bases and J dropped 8; count of bases not matched to a gene: 18. This CDR3 contains 16 residues. The CDR3 loop reads CSGPLRQDREDEKLFF. For the CDR3, the DNA is TGCAGCGGTCCTCTCCGCCAGGACAGGGAGGACGAAAAACTGTTTTTT.

The V call is TRBV13, the J call TRBJ1-2; 9 bases are shared with TRBD1. The CDR3 contains 18 residues. After removal of 5 bases from V and 0 bases from J, the junction contained 13 bases not matched to a gene. Per germline, CDR1 PRHDT and CDR2 FYEKMQ (reference sequence). DNA for the CDR3: TGTGCCAGCAGCAAAGAGGCTGACAGGGGGAGGCCTAACTATGGCTACACCTTC. It translates to CASSKEADRGRPNYGYTF.

A remark on this clone: A far larger clone is one nucleotide away, so this likely arose from a read error. V usage is TRBV5-4 and J usage is TRBJ2-7; D possibly corresponds to TRBD1 (6 bases). The CDR3 totals 12 residues. CDR1 SGHNT and CDR2 YYREEE come from the germline V gene (reference sequence). The CDR3 DNA reads as TGTGCCAGCAGCTTGGGTGGGGGCATACTGAACTTC. This gives the protein CASSLGGGILNF.

The chain joins TRBV28 to TRBJ1-1; no reliable D call. CDR1 is MDHEN, CDR2 SYDVKM, per germline. Trimming stripped 6 bases from V and 5 bases from J, with 19 bases between. The CDR3 runs 15 residues. The CDR3 DNA is TGTGCCAGCAGCCTTACGGGAGTAAGTAAGACTGAAGCTTTCTTT. Its protein is CASSLTGVSKTEAFF.

The chain combines TRBV4-1 with TRBJ1-5; D not resolved. Germline loops: CDR1 MGHRA, CDR2 YSYEKL. V dropped 0 bases and J dropped 5 bases, with 17 bases sitting between them. The CDR3 is 17 amino acids. CDR3 region: CASSQEPGKGRDQPQHF. The CDR3, as DNA: TGCGCCAGCAGCCAAGAACCGGGCAAAGGGAGGGATCAGCCCCAGCATTTT.